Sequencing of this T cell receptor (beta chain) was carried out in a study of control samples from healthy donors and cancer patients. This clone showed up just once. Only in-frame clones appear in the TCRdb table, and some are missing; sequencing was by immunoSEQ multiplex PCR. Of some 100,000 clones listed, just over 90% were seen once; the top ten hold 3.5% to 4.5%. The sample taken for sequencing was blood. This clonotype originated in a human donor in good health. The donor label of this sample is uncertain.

The CDR3 region has the DNA TGTGCCAGTAGTATAGATTGGACAGGGATGGGTGATGAAGCTTTCTTT. Translation: CASSIDWTGMGDEAFF. V and J are TRBV19 and TRBJ1-1; 8 nucleotides align to TRBD1. Trimming cost V 0 bases and J 7 bases; bases outside gene matches: 10. This CDR3 has 16 amino acids. Germline values: CDR1 LNHDA, CDR2 SQIVND (reference sequence).